This T cell receptor (beta chain) is drawn from a study of Ad26.COV2.S vaccination and SARS-CoV-2 variants. For the study at large: Sample donor was a member of the COV1001 Ad26.COV2.S trial arm. Recipients of Ad26.COV2.S got it intramuscularly, once or twice 56 days apart.

Indicated treatment: about 20 received Ad26.COV2.S at low or high dose, single or two shots; a few received placebo; per-sample allocation not given. Collection of the samples took place on day 63 after the first injection of vaccine or placebo. This person who donated was an adult of 18-55 years in Boston. The administered vaccine (an Ad26 vector) expressed Wuhan-strain SARS-CoV-2 spike. Assay: immunoSEQ multiplex PCR; the TCRdb copy retains only in-frame clones and omits some. This sample has more than 300,000 clones, with 70% to 90% found just once. The germline V gene encodes CDR1 SGHRS and CDR2 YFSETQ. V dropped 4 bases and J dropped 6; count of bases not matched to a gene: 6. The CDR3 covers 16 residues.

The genes are TRBV5-1 and TRBJ1-6, with TRBD1 matching over 11 bases. The clonotype comes from a person aged 18 to 65 who received the Ad26.COV2.S COVID-19 vaccine or a placebo. This sample comprised peripheral blood, obtained in a trial of Ad26.COV2.S vaccine versus placebo. CDR3 residues: CASSPGQGAGNSPLHF. DNA of the CDR3: TGCGCCAGCAGCCCAGGACAGGGGGCAGGTAATTCACCCCTCCACTTT.